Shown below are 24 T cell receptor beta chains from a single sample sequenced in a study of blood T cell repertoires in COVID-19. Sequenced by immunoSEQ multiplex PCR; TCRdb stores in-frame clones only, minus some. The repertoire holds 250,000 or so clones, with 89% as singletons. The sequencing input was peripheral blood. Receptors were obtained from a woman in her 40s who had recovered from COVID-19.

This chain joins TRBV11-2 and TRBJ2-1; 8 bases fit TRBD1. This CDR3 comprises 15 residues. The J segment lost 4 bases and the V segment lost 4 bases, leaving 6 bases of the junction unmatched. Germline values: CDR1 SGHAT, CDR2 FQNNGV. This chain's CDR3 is CASSYGQGTYNEQFF. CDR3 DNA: TGTGCCAGCAGCTACGGACAGGGAACATACAATGAGCAGTTCTTC.

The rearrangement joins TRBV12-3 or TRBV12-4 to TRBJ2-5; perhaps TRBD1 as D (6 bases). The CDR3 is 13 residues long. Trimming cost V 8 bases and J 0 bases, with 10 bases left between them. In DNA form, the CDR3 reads TGTGCCAGCGGAGGACAGAACCAAGAGACCCAGTACTTC. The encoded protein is CASGGQNQETQYF.

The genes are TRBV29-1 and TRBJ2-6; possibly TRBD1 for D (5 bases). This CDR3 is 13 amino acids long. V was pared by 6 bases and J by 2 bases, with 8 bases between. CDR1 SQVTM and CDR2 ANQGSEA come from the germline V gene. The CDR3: CSVDTTGANVLTF. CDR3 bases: TGCAGCGTGGACACCACTGGGGCCAACGTCCTGACTTTC.

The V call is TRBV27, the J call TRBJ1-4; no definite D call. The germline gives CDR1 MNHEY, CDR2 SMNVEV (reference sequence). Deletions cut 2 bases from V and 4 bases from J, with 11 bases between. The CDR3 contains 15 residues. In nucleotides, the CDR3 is TGTGCCAGCAGTTTAAAGGTCGGAGGTAATGAAAAACTGTTTTTT. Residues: CASSLKVGGNEKLFF. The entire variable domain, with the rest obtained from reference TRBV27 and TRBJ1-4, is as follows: EAQVTQNPRYLITVTGKKLTVTCSQNMNHEYMSWYRQDPGLGLRQIYYSMNVEVTDKGDVPEGYKVSRKEKRNFPLILESPSPNQTSLYFCASSLKVGGNEKLFFGSGTQLSVL.

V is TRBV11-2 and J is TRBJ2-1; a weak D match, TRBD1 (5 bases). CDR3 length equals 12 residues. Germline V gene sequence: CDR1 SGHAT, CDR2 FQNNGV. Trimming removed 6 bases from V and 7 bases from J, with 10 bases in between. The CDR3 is CASSRGKNEQFF. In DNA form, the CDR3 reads TGTGCCAGCAGTAGGGGCAAGAATGAGCAGTTCTTC.

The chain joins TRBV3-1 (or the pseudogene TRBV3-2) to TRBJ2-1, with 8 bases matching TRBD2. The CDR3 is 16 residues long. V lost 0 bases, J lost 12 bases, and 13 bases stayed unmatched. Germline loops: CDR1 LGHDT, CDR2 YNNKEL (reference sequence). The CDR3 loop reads CASSQDGAAGRGGQFF. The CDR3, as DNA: TGTGCCAGCAGCCAAGATGGGGCGGCAGGCCGGGGGGGGCAGTTCTTC.

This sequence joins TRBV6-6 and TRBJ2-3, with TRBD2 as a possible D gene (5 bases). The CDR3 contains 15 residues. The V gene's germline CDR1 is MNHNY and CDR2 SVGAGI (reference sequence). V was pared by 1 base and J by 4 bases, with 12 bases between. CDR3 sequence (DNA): TGTGCCAGCAGTTACTTCGCGGGCCGGTCAGATACGCAGTATTTT. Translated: CASSYFAGRSDTQYF.

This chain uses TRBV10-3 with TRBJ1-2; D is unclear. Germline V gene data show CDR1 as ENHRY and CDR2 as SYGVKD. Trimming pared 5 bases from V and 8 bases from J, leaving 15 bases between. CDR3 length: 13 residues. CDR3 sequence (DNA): TGTGCCATCAGTTCAATCGGTGGGCGAGGCTACACCTTC. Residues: CAISSIGGRGYTF.

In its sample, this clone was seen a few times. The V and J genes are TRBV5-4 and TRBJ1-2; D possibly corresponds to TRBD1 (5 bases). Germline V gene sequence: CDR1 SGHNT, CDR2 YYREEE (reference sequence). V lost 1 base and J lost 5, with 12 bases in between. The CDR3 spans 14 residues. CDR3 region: CASSLRQGRYGYTF. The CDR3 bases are TGTGCCAGCAGCTTGCGTCAGGGTCGTTATGGCTACACCTTC.

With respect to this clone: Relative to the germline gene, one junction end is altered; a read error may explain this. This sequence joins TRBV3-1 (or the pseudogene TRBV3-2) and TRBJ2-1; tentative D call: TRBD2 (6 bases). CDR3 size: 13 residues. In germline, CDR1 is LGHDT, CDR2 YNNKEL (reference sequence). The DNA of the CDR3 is TGTGCCAGCAGCCAAGACTCAGGAGGGCATTGTGTCTTC. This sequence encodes CASSQDSGGHCVF.

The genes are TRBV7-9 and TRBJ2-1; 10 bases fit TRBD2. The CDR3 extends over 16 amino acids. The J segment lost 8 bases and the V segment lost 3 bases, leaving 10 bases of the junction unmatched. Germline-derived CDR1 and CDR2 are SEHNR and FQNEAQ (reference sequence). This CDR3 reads CASSFFQREGMDEQFF. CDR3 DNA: TGTGCCAGCAGCTTCTTCCAGCGGGAGGGGATGGATGAGCAGTTCTTC.

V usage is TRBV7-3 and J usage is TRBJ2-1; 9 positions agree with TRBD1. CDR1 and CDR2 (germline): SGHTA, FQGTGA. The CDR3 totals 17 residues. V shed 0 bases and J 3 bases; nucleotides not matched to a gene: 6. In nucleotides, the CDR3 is TGTGCCAGCAGCTTAACTAGGGACAGGGTAAGCTACAATGAGCAGTTCTTC. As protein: CASSLTRDRVSYNEQFF.

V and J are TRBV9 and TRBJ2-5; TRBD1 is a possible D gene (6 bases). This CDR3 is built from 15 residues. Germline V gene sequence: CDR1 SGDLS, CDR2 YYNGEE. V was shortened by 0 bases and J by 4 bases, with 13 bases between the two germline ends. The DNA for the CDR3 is TGTGCCAGCAGCGTAGATCACAGGGTGAGAGAGACCCAGTACTTC. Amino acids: CASSVDHRVRETQYF.

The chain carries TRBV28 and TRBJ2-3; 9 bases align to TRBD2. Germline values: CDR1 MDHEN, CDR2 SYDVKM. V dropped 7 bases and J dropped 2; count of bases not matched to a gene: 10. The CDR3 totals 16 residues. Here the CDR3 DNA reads TGTGCCAGCATCTCGTTCCAGCGGGGGGCCACAGATACGCAGTATTTT. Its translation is CASISFQRGATDTQYF. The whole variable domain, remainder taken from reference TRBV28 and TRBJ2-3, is DVKVTQSSRYLVKRTGEKVFLECVQDMDHENMFWYRQDPGLGLRLIYFSYDVKMKEKGDIPEGYSVSREKKERFSLILESASTNQTSMYLCASISFQRGATDTQYFGPGTRLTVL.

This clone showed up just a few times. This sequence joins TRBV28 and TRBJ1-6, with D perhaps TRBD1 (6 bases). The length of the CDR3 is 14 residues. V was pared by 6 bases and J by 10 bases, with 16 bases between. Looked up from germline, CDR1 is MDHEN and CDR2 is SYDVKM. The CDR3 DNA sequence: TGTGCCAGCAGCTCCGGGGCCAGGGGATCACCCCTCCACTTT. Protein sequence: CASSSGARGSPLHF. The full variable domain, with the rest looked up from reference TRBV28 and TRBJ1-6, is DVKVTQSSRYLVKRTGEKVFLECVQDMDHENMFWYRQDPGLGLRLIYFSYDVKMKEKGDIPEGYSVSREKKERFSLILESASTNQTSMYLCASSSGARGSPLHFGNGTRLTVT.

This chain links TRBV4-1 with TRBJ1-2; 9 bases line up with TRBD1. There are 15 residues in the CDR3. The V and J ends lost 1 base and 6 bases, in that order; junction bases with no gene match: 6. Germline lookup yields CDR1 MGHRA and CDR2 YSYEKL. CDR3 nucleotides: TGCGCCAGCAGCCAAGGATCAACAGGGGGCAATGGCTACACCTTC. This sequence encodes CASSQGSTGGNGYTF.

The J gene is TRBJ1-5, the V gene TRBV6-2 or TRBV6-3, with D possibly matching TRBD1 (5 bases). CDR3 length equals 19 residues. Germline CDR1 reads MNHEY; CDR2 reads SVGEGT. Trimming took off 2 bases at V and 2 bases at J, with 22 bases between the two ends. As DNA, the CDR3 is TGTGCCAGCAGTTACCCCATTGCACTGCGAGGGGAGGGCAATCAGCCCCAGCATTTT. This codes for CASSYPIALRGEGNQPQHF.

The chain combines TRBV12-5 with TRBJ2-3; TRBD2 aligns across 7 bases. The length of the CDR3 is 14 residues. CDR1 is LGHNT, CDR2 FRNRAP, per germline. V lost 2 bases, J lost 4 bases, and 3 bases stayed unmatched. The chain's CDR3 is CASGLSGGADTQYF. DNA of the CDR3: TGTGCTAGTGGTTTGAGTGGGGGGGCAGATACGCAGTATTTT.

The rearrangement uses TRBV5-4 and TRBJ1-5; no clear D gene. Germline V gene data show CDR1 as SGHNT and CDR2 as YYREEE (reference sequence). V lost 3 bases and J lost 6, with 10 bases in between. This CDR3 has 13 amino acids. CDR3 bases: TGTGCCAGCAGCTCGGAATCGGGTCAGCCCCAGCATTTT. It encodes CASSSESGQPQHF.

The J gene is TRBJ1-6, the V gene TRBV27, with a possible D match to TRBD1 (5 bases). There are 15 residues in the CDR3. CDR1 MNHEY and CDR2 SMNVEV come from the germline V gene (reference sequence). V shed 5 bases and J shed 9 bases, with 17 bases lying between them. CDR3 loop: CASSTGQANGSPLHF. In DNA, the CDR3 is TGTGCCAGCAGTACTGGACAAGCAAATGGTTCACCCCTCCACTTT.

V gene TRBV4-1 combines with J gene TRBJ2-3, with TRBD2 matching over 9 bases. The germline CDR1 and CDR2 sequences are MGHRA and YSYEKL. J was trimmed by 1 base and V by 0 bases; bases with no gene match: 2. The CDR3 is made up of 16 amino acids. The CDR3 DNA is TGCGCCAGCAGCCAAGATTTAGCGGGAGGCACAGATACGCAGTATTTT. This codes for CASSQDLAGGTDTQYF.

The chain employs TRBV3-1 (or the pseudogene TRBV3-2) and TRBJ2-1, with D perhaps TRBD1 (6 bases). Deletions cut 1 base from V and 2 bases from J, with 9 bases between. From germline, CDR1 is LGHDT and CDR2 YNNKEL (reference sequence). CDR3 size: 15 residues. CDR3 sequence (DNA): TGTGCCAGCAGCCAAGGACAGGAAACCTACAATGAGCAGTTCTTC. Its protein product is CASSQGQETYNEQFF.

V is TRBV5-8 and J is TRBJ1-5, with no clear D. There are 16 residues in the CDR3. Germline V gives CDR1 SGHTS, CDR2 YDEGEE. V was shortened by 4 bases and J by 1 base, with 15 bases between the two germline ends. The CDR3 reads CASSLERGLSNQPQHF. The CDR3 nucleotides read TGTGCCAGCAGCCTGGAAAGAGGTTTGAGCAATCAGCCCCAGCATTTT.

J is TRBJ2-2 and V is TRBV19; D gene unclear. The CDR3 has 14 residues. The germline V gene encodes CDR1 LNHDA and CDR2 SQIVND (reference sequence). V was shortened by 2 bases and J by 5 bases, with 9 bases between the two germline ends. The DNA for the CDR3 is TGTGCCAGTAGTATAAATGGCCGAACCGGGGAGCTGTTTTTT. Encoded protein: CASSINGRTGELFF.